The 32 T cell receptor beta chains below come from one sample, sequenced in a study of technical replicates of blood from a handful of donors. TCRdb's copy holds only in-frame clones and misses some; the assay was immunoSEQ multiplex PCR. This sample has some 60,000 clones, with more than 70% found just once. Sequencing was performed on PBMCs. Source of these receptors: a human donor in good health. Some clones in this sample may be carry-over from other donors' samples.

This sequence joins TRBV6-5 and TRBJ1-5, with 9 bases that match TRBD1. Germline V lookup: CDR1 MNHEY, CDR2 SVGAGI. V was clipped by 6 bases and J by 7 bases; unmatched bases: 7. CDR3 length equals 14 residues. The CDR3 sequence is CASSLTGGGQPQHF. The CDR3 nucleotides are TGTGCCAGCAGCCTTACAGGGGGCGGGCAGCCCCAGCATTTT.

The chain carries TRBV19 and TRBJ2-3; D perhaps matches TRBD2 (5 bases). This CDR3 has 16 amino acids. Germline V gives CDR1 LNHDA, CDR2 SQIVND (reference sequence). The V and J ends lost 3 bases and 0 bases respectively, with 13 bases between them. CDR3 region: CASSMIGRASTDTQYF. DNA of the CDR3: TGTGCCAGTAGTATGATAGGGCGGGCCAGCACAGATACGCAGTATTTT.

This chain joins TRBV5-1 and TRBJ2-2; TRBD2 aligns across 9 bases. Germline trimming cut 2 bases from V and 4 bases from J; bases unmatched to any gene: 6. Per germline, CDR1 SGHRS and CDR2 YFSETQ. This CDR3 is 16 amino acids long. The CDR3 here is CASSFYPAGGTGELFF. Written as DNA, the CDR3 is TGCGCCAGCAGCTTTTATCCAGCGGGAGGCACCGGGGAGCTGTTTTTT. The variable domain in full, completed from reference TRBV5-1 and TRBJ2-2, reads KAGVTQTPRYLIKTRGQQVTLSCSPISGHRSVSWYQQTPGQGLQFLFEYFSETQRNKGNFPGRFSGRQFSNSRSEMNVSTLELGDSALYLCASSFYPAGGTGELFFGEGSRLTVL.

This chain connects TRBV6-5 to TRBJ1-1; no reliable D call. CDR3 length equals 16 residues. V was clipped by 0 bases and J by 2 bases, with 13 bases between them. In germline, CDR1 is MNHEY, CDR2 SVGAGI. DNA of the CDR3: TGTGCCAGCAGTTACTCGAGTCCGGGTGTAAACACTGAAGCTTTCTTT. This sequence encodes CASSYSSPGVNTEAFF.

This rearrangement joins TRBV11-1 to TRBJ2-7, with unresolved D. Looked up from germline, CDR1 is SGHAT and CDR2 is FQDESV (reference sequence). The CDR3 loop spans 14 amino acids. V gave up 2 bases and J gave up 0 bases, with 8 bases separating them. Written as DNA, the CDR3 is TGTGCCAGCAGCTTAAGCAGGCTCTCCTACGAGCAGTACTTC. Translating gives CASSLSRLSYEQYF.

The CDR3 protein is CASSLGGAGQPQHF. The DNA of the CDR3 is TGTGCCAGCAGTTTAGGGGGGGCTGGTCAGCCCCAGCATTTT. The V gene is TRBV28, the J gene TRBJ1-5; D perhaps matches TRBD1 (6 bases). The CDR3 totals 14 residues. Germline CDR1 and CDR2: MDHEN and SYDVKM. V lost 2 bases to trimming and J lost 6 bases, with 11 bases between them.

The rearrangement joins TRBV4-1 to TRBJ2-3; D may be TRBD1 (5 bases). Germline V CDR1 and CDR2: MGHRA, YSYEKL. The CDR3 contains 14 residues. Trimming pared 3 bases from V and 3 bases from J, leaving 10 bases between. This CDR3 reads CASSQGLGTDTQYF. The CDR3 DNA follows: TGCGCCAGCAGCCAGGGGCTTGGAACAGATACGCAGTATTTT.

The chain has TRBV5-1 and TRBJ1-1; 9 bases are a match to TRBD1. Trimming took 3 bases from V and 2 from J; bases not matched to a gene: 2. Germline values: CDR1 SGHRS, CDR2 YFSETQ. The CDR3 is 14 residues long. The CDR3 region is CASSSQGANTEAFF. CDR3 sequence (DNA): TGCGCCAGCAGCTCACAGGGGGCAAACACTGAAGCTTTCTTT.

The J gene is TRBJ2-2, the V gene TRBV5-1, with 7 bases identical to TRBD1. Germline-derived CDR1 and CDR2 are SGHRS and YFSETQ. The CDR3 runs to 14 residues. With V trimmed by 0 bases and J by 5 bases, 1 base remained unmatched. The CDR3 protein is CASSLGQGTGELFF. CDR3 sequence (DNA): TGCGCCAGCAGCTTGGGACAGGGAACCGGGGAGCTGTTTTTT.

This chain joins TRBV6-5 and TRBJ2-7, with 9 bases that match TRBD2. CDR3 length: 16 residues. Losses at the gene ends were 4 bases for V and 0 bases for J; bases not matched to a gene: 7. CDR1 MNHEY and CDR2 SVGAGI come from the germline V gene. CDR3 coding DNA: TGTGCCAGCAGTTCGCTCCTAGCGGGAAACTCCTACGAGCAGTACTTC. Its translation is CASSSLLAGNSYEQYF.

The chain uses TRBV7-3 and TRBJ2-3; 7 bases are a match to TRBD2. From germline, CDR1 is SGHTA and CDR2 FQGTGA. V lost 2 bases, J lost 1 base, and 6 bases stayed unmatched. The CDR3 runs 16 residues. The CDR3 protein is CASSLALAPGTDTQYF. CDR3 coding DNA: TGTGCCAGCAGCTTAGCACTAGCGCCAGGCACAGATACGCAGTATTTT.

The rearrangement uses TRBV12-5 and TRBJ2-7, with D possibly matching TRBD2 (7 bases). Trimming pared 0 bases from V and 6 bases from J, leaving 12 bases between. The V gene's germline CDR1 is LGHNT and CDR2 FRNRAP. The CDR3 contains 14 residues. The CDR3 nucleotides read TGTGCTAGTGGTTTGGTACGGGGGGCGGGCGAGCAGTACTTC. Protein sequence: CASGLVRGAGEQYF.

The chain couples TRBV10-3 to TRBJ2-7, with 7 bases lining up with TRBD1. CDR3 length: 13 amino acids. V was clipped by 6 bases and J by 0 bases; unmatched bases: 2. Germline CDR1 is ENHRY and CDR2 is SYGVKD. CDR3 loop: CAISRQGSYEQYF. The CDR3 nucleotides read TGTGCCATCAGCAGACAGGGCTCCTACGAGCAGTACTTC.

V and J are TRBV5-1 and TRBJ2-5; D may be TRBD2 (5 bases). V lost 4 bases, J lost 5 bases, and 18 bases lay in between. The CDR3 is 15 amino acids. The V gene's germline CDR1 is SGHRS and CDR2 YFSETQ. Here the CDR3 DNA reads TGCGCCAGCAGCCCCGTGGGAAAACGAGGGGAGACCCAGTACTTC. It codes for CASSPVGKRGETQYF.

This CDR3 reads CASSSGLAGGGYEQYF. The CDR3 DNA is TGTGCCAGCAGCTCAGGACTAGCGGGAGGGGGCTACGAGCAGTACTTC. The chain combines TRBV7-9 with TRBJ2-7; 15 positions agree with TRBD2. CDR3 length equals 16 residues. Germline V CDR1 and CDR2: SEHNR, FQNEAQ (reference sequence). Trimming took 4 bases from V and 3 from J; bases not matched to a gene: 4.

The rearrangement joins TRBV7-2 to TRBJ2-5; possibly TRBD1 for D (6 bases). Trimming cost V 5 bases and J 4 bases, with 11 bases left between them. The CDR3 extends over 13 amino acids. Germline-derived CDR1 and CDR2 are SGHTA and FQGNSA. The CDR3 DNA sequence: TGTGCCAGCAGCCGGACCAGGGGAGAGACCCAGTACTTC. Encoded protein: CASSRTRGETQYF. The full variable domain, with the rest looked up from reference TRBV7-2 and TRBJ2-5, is GAGVSQSPSNKVTEKGKDVELRCDPISGHTALYWYRQSLGQGLEFLIYFQGNSAPDKSGLPSDRFSAERTGGSVSTLTIQRTQQEDSAVYLCASSRTRGETQYFGPGTRLLVL.

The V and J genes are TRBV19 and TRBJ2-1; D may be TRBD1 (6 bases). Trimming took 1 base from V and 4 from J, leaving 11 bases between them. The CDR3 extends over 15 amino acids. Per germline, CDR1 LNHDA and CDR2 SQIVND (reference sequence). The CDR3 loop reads CASSIGRGIYNEQFF. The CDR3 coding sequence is TGTGCCAGTAGTATAGGCAGGGGTATTTACAATGAGCAGTTCTTC.

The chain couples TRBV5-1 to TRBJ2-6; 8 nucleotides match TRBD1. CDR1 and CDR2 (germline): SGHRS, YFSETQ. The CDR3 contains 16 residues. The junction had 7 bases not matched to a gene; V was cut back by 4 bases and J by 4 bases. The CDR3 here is CASSPTGAGGANVLTF. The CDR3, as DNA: TGCGCCAGCAGCCCGACAGGGGCTGGCGGGGCCAACGTCCTGACTTTC.

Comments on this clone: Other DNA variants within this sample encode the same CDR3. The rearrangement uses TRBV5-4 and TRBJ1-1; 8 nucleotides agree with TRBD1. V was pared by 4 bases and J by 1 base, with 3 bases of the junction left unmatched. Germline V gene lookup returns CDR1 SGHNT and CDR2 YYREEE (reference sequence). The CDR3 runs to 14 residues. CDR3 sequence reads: CASSPGGRNTEAFF. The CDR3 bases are TGTGCCAGCAGCCCAGGGGGCCGGAACACTGAAGCTTTCTTT.

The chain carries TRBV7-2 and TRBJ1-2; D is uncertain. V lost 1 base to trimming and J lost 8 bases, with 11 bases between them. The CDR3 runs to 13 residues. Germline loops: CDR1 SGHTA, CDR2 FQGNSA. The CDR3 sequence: CASSLVASGGYTF. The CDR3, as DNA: TGTGCCAGCAGCTTAGTCGCCTCGGGGGGCTACACCTTC.

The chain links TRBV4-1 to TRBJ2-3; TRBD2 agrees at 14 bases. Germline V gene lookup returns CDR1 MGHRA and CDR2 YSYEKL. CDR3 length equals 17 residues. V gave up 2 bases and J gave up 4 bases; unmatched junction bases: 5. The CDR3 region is CASSQTGTSGSPDTQYF. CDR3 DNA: TGCGCCAGCAGCCAAACTGGGACTAGCGGGAGTCCAGATACGCAGTATTTT.

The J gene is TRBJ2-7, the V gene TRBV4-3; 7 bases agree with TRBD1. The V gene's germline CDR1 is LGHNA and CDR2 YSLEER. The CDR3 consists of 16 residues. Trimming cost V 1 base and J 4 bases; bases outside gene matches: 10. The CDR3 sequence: CASSQAAGTAMYEQYF. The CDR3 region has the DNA TGCGCCAGCAGCCAAGCGGCCGGGACAGCGATGTACGAGCAGTACTTC.

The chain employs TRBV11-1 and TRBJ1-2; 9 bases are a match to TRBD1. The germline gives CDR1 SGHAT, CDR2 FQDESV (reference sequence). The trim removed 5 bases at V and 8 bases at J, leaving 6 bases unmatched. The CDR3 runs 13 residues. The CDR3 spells CASSEWTGDGYTF. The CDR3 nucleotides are TGTGCCAGCAGCGAATGGACAGGGGACGGCTACACCTTC.

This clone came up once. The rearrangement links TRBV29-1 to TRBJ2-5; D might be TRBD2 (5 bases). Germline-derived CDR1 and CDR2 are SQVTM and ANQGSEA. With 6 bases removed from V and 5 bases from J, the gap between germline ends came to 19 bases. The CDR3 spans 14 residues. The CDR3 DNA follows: TGCAGCGTGGAGAGGGTCTGGCCCGGGGAGACCCAGTACTTC. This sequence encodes CSVERVWPGETQYF.

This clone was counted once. The CDR3 here is CASSPDGTGTYEQYF. The DNA for the CDR3 is TGTGCCAGCAGCCCCGACGGCACAGGGACCTACGAGCAGTACTTC. The gene calls are TRBV5-4 and TRBJ2-7, with D perhaps TRBD1 (6 bases). Germline lookup yields CDR1 SGHNT and CDR2 YYREEE (reference sequence). The CDR3 length is 15 residues. V was clipped by 4 bases and J by 2 bases, with 16 bases between them. The whole variable domain, filled in from reference TRBV5-4 and TRBJ2-7, reads ETGVTQSPTHLIKTRGQQVTLRCSSQSGHNTVSWYQQALGQGPQFIFQYYREEENGRGNFPPRFSGLQFPNYSSELNVNALELDDSALYLCASSPDGTGTYEQYFGPGTRLTVT.

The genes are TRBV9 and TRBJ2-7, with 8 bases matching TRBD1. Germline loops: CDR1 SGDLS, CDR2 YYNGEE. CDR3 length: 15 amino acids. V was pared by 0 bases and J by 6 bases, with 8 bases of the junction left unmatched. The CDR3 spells CASSVDPTGVREQYF. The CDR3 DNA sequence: TGTGCCAGCAGCGTAGATCCGACAGGGGTACGCGAGCAGTACTTC.

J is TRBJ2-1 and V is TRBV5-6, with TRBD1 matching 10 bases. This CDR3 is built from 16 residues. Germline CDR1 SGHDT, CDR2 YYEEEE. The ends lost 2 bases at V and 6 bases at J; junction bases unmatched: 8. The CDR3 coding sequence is TGTGCCAGCAGCTTTTGGCGTAGGACAGGGGGCAATGAGCAGTTCTTC. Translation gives CASSFWRRTGGNEQFF.

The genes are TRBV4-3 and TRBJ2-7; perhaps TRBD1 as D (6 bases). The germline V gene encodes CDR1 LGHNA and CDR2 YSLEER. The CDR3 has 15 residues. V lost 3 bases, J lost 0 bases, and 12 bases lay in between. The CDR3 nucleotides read TGCGCCAGCAGCCAGGGACCGGGACACTCCTACGAGCAGTACTTC. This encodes CASSQGPGHSYEQYF.

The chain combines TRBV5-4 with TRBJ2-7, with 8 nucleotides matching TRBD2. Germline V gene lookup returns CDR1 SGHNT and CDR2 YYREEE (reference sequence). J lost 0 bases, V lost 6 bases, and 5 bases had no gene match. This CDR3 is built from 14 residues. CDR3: CASMKRGGSYEQYF. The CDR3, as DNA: TGTGCCAGCATGAAACGGGGGGGCTCCTACGAGCAGTACTTC.

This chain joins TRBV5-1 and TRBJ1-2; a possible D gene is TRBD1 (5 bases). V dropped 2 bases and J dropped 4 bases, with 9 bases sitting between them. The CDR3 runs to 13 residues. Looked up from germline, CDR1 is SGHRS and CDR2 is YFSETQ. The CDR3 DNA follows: TGCGCCAGCAGCTTCGACAGTGGCTATGGCTACACCTTC. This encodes CASSFDSGYGYTF.

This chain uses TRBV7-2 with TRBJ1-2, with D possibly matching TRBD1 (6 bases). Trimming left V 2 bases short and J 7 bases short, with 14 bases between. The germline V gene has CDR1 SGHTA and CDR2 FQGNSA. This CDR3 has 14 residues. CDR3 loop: CASSLRGGASGYTF. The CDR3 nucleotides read TGTGCCAGCAGCTTAAGGGGGGGCGCCTCTGGCTACACCTTC.

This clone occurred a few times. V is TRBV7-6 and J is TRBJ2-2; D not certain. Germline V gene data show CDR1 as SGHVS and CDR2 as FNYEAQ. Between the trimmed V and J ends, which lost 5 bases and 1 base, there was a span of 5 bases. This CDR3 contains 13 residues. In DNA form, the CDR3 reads TGTGCCAGCAGCCGAGTGAACACCGGGGAGCTGTTTTTT. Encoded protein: CASSRVNTGELFF.